One sample yielded the 15 T cell receptor beta chains listed below, sequenced in a study of blood T cells in healthy people across ages. It was with a sample-barcoded 5' primer and a J-beta primer mix that a second PCR of roughly 6 to 12 cycles was run. TCRdb fed the 5' RACE reads into MiXCR, producing one record per CDR3 protein. The table records some 640,000 distinct CDR3 sequences, about 52% of them present only once. Material: blood. The source is a woman aged 55-69 years in good health.

This clonotype was seen a few times. The chain uses TRBV6-2 or TRBV6-3 and TRBJ2-1, with no clear D. There are 17 residues in the CDR3. Per the germline V gene, CDR1 is MNHEY and CDR2 is SVGEGT. V was pared by 4 bases and J by 0 bases, with 16 bases between. The CDR3: CASSSMTASFSYNEQFF. DNA for the CDR3: TGTGCCAGCAGTTCTATGACCGCTTCCTTCTCCTACAATGAGCAGTTCTTC.

This clonotype was recorded a few times. The J gene is TRBJ2-7, the V gene TRBV5-1; 7 positions match TRBD2. In germline, CDR1 is SGHRS, CDR2 YFSETQ. J gave up 1 base and V 7 bases, and 8 bases lay outside the gene matches. This CDR3 has 14 residues. CDR3 residues: CASQSGGSSYEQYF. The DNA for the CDR3 is TGCGCCAGCCAAAGTGGCGGGAGTTCCTACGAGCAGTACTTC.

DNA of the CDR3: TGTGCCAGCAGTACGGCCAGCTCCTACAATGAGCAGTTCTTC. Amino acid sequence: CASSTASSYNEQFF. This chain links TRBV5-6 with TRBJ2-1; D remains unclear. Trimming left V 5 bases short and J 0 bases short, with 9 bases between. The CDR3 length is 14 residues. Germline-derived CDR1 and CDR2 are SGHDT and YYEEEE.

This clonotype was recorded a few times. CDR3 protein: CASSQRPITDTQYF. The DNA for the CDR3 is TGTGCCAGCAGCCAACGGCCGATCACAGATACGCAGTATTTT. The chain employs TRBV4-2 and TRBJ2-3; D remains unclear. The CDR3 loop spans 14 amino acids. In germline, CDR1 is LGHNA, CDR2 YNFKEQ. Trimming pared 2 bases from V and 2 bases from J, leaving 8 bases between.

The chain couples TRBV7-2 to TRBJ2-7; D may be TRBD1 (5 bases). CDR3 length equals 12 residues. Per germline, CDR1 SGHTA and CDR2 FQGNSA. The V end was cut by 6 bases, the J end by 4 bases, with 10 bases between. In nucleotides, the CDR3 is TGTGCCAGCAGTCCAGGGTGGTACGAGCAGTACTTC. Translating it yields CASSPGWYEQYF.

A word on this clonotype: Germline and junction disagree at one end, which may indicate a read error. This CDR3 is CASDPGTGRRETERFF. The CDR3 DNA is TGTGCCAGCGACCCCGGGACAGGGAGACGGGAGACTGAGCGGTTCTTC. The gene calls are TRBV5-6 and TRBJ2-4, with TRBD1 identical over 9 bases. CDR1 and CDR2 from the germline V gene are SGHDT and YYEEEE. CDR3 size: 16 residues. The full variable domain, completed using reference TRBV5-6 and TRBJ2-4, is DAGVTQSPTHLIKTRGQQVTLRCSPKSGHDTVSWYQQALGQGPQFIFQYYEEEERQRGNFPDRFSGHQFPNYSSELNVNALLLGDSALYLCASDPGTGRRETERFFGAGTRLSVL.

The V and J genes are TRBV9 and TRBJ1-2; TRBD1 agrees at 9 bases. The CDR3 loop spans 14 amino acids. Germline lookup yields CDR1 SGDLS and CDR2 YYNGEE. J was trimmed by 2 bases and V by 4 bases; bases with no gene match: 3. CDR3 protein: CASSKGQGNYGYTF. CDR3 coding DNA: TGTGCCAGCAGCAAGGGACAGGGAAACTATGGCTACACCTTC.

This clonotype has at least ten counts. The rearrangement links TRBV7-8 to TRBJ2-1; D perhaps matches TRBD2 (6 bases). This CDR3 has 15 residues. V lost 5 bases to trimming and J lost 0 bases, with 11 bases between them. Germline V CDR1 and CDR2: SGHVS, FQNEAQ. In DNA, the CDR3 is TGTGCCAGCAGCCAGACTAGTTCCTCCTACAATGAGCAGTTCTTC. It is translated as CASSQTSSSYNEQFF.

The V gene is TRBV29-1, the J gene TRBJ2-1; possibly TRBD2 for D (6 bases). V lost 5 bases and J 6 bases, leaving 14 bases between the germline ends. Germline-derived CDR1 and CDR2 are SQVTM and ANQGSEA. The CDR3 has 13 amino acids. CDR3 nucleotide sequence: TGCAGCGTTTTGGGACTCTATACCAATGAGCAGTTCTTC. Translating it yields CSVLGLYTNEQFF.

This clonotype was observed a few times. The V gene is TRBV2, the J gene TRBJ2-1, with D perhaps matching TRBD2 (5 bases). Trimming shortened V by 8 bases and J by 2 bases, and 13 bases separated the two germline ends. Germline V lookup: CDR1 SNHLY, CDR2 FYNNEI. This CDR3 spans 14 amino acids. CDR3 nucleotides: TGTGCCAGCCTCCTTCAGACTACCTACAATGAGCAGTTCTTC. Translating it yields CASLLQTTYNEQFF.

This clonotype was counted a few times. The rearrangement links TRBV29-1 to TRBJ2-6; D unresolved. Trimming shortened V by 3 bases and J by 4 bases, and 7 bases separated the two germline ends. Germline V lookup: CDR1 SQVTM, CDR2 ANQGSEA. This CDR3 spans 13 amino acids. CDR3 nucleotides: TGCAGCGTTGATGGGTCAGGGGCCAACGTCCTGACTTTC. This encodes CSVDGSGANVLTF.

The genes are TRBV2 and TRBJ1-4; D unclear. Germline CDR1 SNHLY, CDR2 FYNNEI. V lost 5 bases and J 3 bases, leaving 7 bases between the germline ends. The CDR3 is 13 residues long. This CDR3 reads CASSRPPNEKLFF. CDR3 in DNA: TGTGCCAGCAGTAGGCCGCCTAATGAAAAACTGTTTTTT.

This clonotype was counted only a few times. The chain has TRBV5-1 and TRBJ2-1; 9 bases agree with TRBD2. The CDR3 loop spans 15 amino acids. V lost 2 bases and J lost 7; bases outside the gene matches: 7. Germline CDR1 reads SGHRS; CDR2 reads YFSETQ. The CDR3 sequence: CASSLKISGSNEQFF. CDR3 nucleotides: TGCGCCAGCAGCTTAAAGATTAGCGGGAGTAATGAGCAGTTCTTC.

This chain links TRBV14 with TRBJ1-2; tentative D call: TRBD1 (5 bases). From germline, CDR1 is SGHDN and CDR2 FVKESK. The CDR3 is made up of 14 amino acids. The V end was cut by 1 base, the J end by 4 bases, with 10 bases between. CDR3 amino acids: CASSQVGVLYGYTF. The CDR3 coding sequence is TGTGCCAGCAGCCAAGTGGGGGTTCTCTATGGCTACACCTTC.

This clonotype was recorded a few times. V is TRBV2 and J is TRBJ1-4; maybe TRBD1 (6 bases). Germline lookup yields CDR1 SNHLY and CDR2 FYNNEI. This CDR3 is built from 12 residues. With 6 bases removed from V and 8 bases from J, the gap between germline ends came to 10 bases. CDR3 loop: CASRTGHEKLFF. The CDR3 DNA sequence: TGTGCCAGCAGAACAGGGCACGAAAAACTGTTTTTT.